Each of the 13 T cell receptor beta chains below was sequenced from the same sample in a study of naive and memory T cell subsets. An equimolar mix of two oligonucleotides served as the beta constant-region primer for TRBC1 and TRBC2. Each CDR3 protein is one row after TCRdb ran MiXCR on the UMI-ligation and nested PCR reads. Of around 160,000 distinct CDR3 sequences in the sample, about 18% are singletons; the top ten hold more than 0.13%. The sequenced sample consisted of naive CD4+ T cells from blood. These TCRs come from a human donor in good health.

The CDR3 loop reads CATSRDRQGGQPQHF. The CDR3 DNA is TGTGCCACCAGCAGAGACCGGCAGGGTGGTCAGCCCCAGCATTTT. This rearrangement joins TRBV15 to TRBJ1-5; TRBD1 might be the D (5 bases). Per germline, CDR1 LNHNV and CDR2 YYDKDF (reference sequence). Trimming pared 0 bases from V and 6 bases from J, leaving 12 bases between. This CDR3 has 15 residues.

This clonotype was picked up many times. J is TRBJ2-3 and V is TRBV20-1, with 9 bases identical to TRBD2. CDR1 DFQATT and CDR2 SNEGSKA come from the germline V gene (reference sequence). This CDR3 is built from 16 residues. V was clipped by 1 base and J by 3 bases; unmatched bases: 8. Here the CDR3 DNA reads TGCAGTGCTAGAGGTGCGGGAGGGCCGATTACAGATACGCAGTATTTT. Its translation: CSARGAGGPITDTQYF.

This clonotype has a handful of counts. The chain couples TRBV2 to TRBJ2-7, with 7 bases identical to TRBD1. Losses at the gene ends were 6 bases for V and 3 bases for J; bases not matched to a gene: 14. The CDR3 loop spans 16 amino acids. Germline V gene lookup returns CDR1 SNHLY and CDR2 FYNNEI. In DNA, the CDR3 is TGTGCCAGCAGCCGAACCGGACAGGTCCCCCGCTACGAGCAGTACTTC. Translation gives CASSRTGQVPRYEQYF.

This clonotype was seen a few times. The chain is built from TRBV5-1 and TRBJ1-5; unclear D gene. V was shortened by 0 bases and J by 1 base, with 5 bases between the two germline ends. The germline V gene encodes CDR1 SGHRS and CDR2 YFSETQ. The CDR3 covers 14 residues. For the CDR3, the DNA is TGCGCCAGCAGCTTGGGGTTAAGCAATCAGCCCCAGCATTTT. Protein: CASSLGLSNQPQHF.

This clonotype appeared a few times. This chain uses TRBV12-3 or TRBV12-4 with TRBJ2-1, with 9 nucleotides matching TRBD2. After removal of 3 bases from V and 2 bases from J, the junction contained 2 bases not matched to a gene. This CDR3 is 15 amino acids long. The CDR3 region is CASSFAGGTYNEQFF. As DNA, the CDR3 is TGTGCCAGCAGTTTCGCGGGGGGGACCTACAATGAGCAGTTCTTC.

This rearrangement joins TRBV6-5 to TRBJ1-5, with D unclear. V dropped 0 bases and J dropped 5 bases, with 11 bases sitting between them. Germline V gene lookup returns CDR1 MNHEY and CDR2 SVGAGI. The CDR3 totals 15 residues. In DNA form, the CDR3 reads TGTGCCAGCAGTTACTCGAACGGGGAGGATCAGCCCCAGCATTTT. Translating gives CASSYSNGEDQPQHF.

The chain combines TRBV5-1 with TRBJ2-3, with TRBD2 matching over 7 bases. CDR1 is SGHRS, CDR2 YFSETQ, per germline. Losses at the gene ends were 4 bases for V and 5 bases for J; bases not matched to a gene: 7. This CDR3 comprises 14 residues. DNA for the CDR3: TGCGCCAGCAGCACCGGGACTATGGTAGATACGCAGTATTTT. This sequence encodes CASSTGTMVDTQYF.

J is TRBJ2-5 and V is TRBV7-8; 10 nucleotides match TRBD2. The V gene's germline CDR1 is SGHVS and CDR2 FQNEAQ. The CDR3 is 18 residues long. The trim removed 5 bases at V and 4 bases at J, leaving 16 bases unmatched. CDR3 protein: CASSLRRASGSRRETQYF. For the CDR3, the DNA is TGTGCCAGCAGCCTAAGGCGGGCTAGCGGGAGTCGGAGAGAGACCCAGTACTTC.

In its sample, this clonotype was seen a few times. The genes are TRBV4-2 and TRBJ2-3; 9 nucleotides line up with TRBD1. The germline V gene has CDR1 LGHNA and CDR2 YNFKEQ. With 6 bases clipped from V and 0 bases from J, the junction kept 10 bases outside the gene matches. The CDR3 extends over 17 amino acids. The CDR3 DNA is TGTGCCAGCAGACTTGGCACAGGGGGCACTAGCACAGATACGCAGTATTTT. Its protein product is CASRLGTGGTSTDTQYF.

The gene calls are TRBV5-5 and TRBJ2-5, with 9 bases lining up with TRBD2. J gave up 5 bases and V 4 bases, and 9 bases lay outside the gene matches. Germline V gene lookup returns CDR1 SGHKS and CDR2 YYEKEE (reference sequence). CDR3 length equals 15 residues. DNA for the CDR3: TGTGCCAGCAGCCGCGGCGGGAGGGCAGGCGAGACCCAGTACTTC. Its translation is CASSRGGRAGETQYF.

Many counts were recorded for this clonotype. The V and J genes are TRBV20-1 and TRBJ2-1; 8 bases agree with TRBD1. The V segment lost 5 bases and the J segment 8 bases; nucleotides outside the gene matches: 14. In germline, CDR1 is DFQATT, CDR2 SNEGSKA (reference sequence). CDR3 length: 15 residues. As DNA, the CDR3 is TGCAGTGCTGGAGCAAAGGGGGACAGGAGGGATGAGCAGTTCTTC. As protein: CSAGAKGDRRDEQFF.

This rearrangement joins TRBV5-1 to TRBJ2-6, with D possibly matching TRBD1 (6 bases). This CDR3 is 17 amino acids long. Looked up from germline, CDR1 is SGHRS and CDR2 is YFSETQ. V was cut by 1 base and J by 4 bases, with 15 bases left in between. In nucleotides, the CDR3 is TGCGCCAGCAGCTTGCAGGGGCGCGGTGCCGGGGCCAACGTCCTGACTTTC. It is translated as CASSLQGRGAGANVLTF. Full variable domain (rest looked up from reference TRBV5-1 and TRBJ2-6): KAGVTQTPRYLIKTRGQQVTLSCSPISGHRSVSWYQQTPGQGLQFLFEYFSETQRNKGNFPGRFSGRQFSNSRSEMNVSTLELGDSALYLCASSLQGRGAGANVLTFGAGSRLTVL.

This clonotype has more than one count but fewer than ten. V and J are TRBV19 and TRBJ1-1; 7 bases agree with TRBD1. The CDR3 consists of 14 residues. CDR1 and CDR2 (germline): LNHDA, SQIVND (reference sequence). With 3 bases clipped from V and 1 base from J, the junction kept 2 bases outside the gene matches. The CDR3 DNA is TGTGCCAGTAGTATTCAGGGGGGGAACACTGAAGCTTTCTTT. It codes for CASSIQGGNTEAFF. Looking up the rest from reference TRBV19 and TRBJ1-1 gives the full variable domain: DGGITQSPKYLFRKEGQNVTLSCEQNLNHDAMYWYRQDPGQGLRLIYYSQIVNDFQKGDIAEGYSVSREKKESFPLTVTSAQKNPTAFYLCASSIQGGNTEAFFGQGTRLTVV.